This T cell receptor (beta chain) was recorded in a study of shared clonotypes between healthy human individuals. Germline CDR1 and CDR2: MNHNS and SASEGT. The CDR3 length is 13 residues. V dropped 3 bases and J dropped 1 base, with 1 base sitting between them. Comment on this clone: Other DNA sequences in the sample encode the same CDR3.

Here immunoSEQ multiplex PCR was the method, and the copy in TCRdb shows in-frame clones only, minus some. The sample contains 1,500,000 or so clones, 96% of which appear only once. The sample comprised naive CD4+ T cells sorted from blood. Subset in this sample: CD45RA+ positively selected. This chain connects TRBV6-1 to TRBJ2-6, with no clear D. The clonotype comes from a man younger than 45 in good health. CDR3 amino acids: CASSESGANVLTF. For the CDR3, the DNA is TGTGCCAGCAGTGAGTCTGGGGCCAACGTCCTGACTTTC.